Listed below are T cell receptor beta chains from one sample, sequenced in a study of blood T cell repertoires in COVID-19. TCRdb's table, derived via immunoSEQ multiplex PCR, lists solely in-frame clones and lacks some. The sample includes some 140,000 clones, around 90% of them seen just once. The sequencing sample was made of peripheral blood. Receptor source: a man aged 45-60 years with acute or convalescent COVID-19. Both conserved end residues are part of each CDR3. D genes are given only for firm matches. Size is stated for part of the rows, as once, few or many counts, or as a class when the clone is expanded.

J | size | V | D | DNA | CDR3
TRBJ1-6 | - | TRBV7-2 | TRBD1 | TGTGCCAGCAGCATAACGACAGGGGGCAATTCACCCCTCCACTTT | CASSITTGGNSPLHF
TRBJ2-7 | - | TRBV9 | - | TGTGCCAGCAGCGTAGAAGGGAGTTGGGAGGAGCAGTACTTC | CASSVEGSWEEQYF
TRBJ2-2 | once | TRBV6-5 | - | TGTGCCAGCAGTTACTCGTACAAAATAAACACCGGGGAGCTGTTTTTT | CASSYSYKINTGELFF
TRBJ2-3 | - | TRBV12-3/TRBV12-4 | - | TGTGCCAGCACCCCACGAGGCGATACGCAGTATTTT | CASTPRGDTQYF
TRBJ2-5 | - | TRBV27 | - | TGTGCCAGCAGTTCCCCCAACCAAGAGACCCAGTACTTC | CASSSPNQETQYF
TRBJ2-2 | - | TRBV5-6 | TRBD2 | TGTGCCAGCAGCACTCGGGGGGAGACCGGGGAGCTGTTTTTT | CASSTRGETGELFF
TRBJ1-4 | - | TRBV4-2 | - | TGTGCCAGCAGCCAAGATTTAGGGGGAGTTGAAAAACTGTTTTTT | CASSQDLGGVEKLFF
TRBJ1-3 | few | TRBV5-8 | - | TGTGCCAGCAGCTTGGAATTTTCGGGGAAACGAAACACCATATATTTT | CASSLEFSGKRNTIYF
TRBJ1-1 | - | TRBV7-8 | TRBD1 | TGTGCCAGCAGCTTAAGGGACAGTATGAACACTGAAGCTTTCTTT | CASSLRDSMNTEAFF
TRBJ2-3 | - | TRBV29-1 | TRBD2 | TGCAGCGTTGAAGGTGGGCGGGGGGAAGATACGCAGTATTTT | CSVEGGRGEDTQYF
TRBJ1-6 | - | TRBV2 | - | TGTGCCAGCAGCCCCCGGGAGGGAGGGAATTCACCCCTCCACTTT | CASSPREGGNSPLHF
TRBJ2-7 | - | TRBV28 | - | TGTGCCAGCAGTTTATTAGCGCACTATGGGGGGAAGGCTACCTACGAGCAGTACTTC | CASSLLAHYGGKATYEQYF
TRBJ2-2 | - | TRBV28 | TRBD1 | TGTGCCAGCAGTTTGGGACAGGGAGGGATCCCCAACACCGGGGAGCTGTTTTTT | CASSLGQGGIPNTGELFF
TRBJ2-7 | - | TRBV5-4 | - | TGTGCCAGCAGCTCGTGGGGGGACGTATCCTACGAGCAGTACTTC | CASSSWGDVSYEQYF
TRBJ1-6 | - | TRBV6-1 | - | TGTGCCAGCAGTGAAGGTACAGCCTATAATTCACCCCTCCACTTT | CASSEGTAYNSPLHF
TRBJ2-5 | - | TRBV7-2 | - | TGTGCCAGCAGCGCCCTGACTTACCAAGAGACCCAGTACTTC | CASSALTYQETQYF
TRBJ2-5 | - | TRBV30 | - | TGTGCCTGGAGTCGTCAGGGGGGAGAGACCCAGTACTTC | CAWSRQGGETQYF
TRBJ1-5 | - | TRBV21-1 | - | TGTGCCAGCAGCAAAGGGTCGGGTAATAGCAATCAGCCCCAGCATTTT | CASSKGSGNSNQPQHF
TRBJ2-2 | - | TRBV20-1 | - | TGCAGTGCTAGTGCCGGGACAATGAACACCGGGGAGCTGTTTTTT | CSASAGTMNTGELFF
TRBJ1-5 | - | TRBV27 | - | TGTGCCAGCAGTCTCGGACAGAGCAATCAGCCCCAGCATTTT | CASSLGQSNQPQHF
TRBJ2-7 | - | TRBV19 | TRBD2 | TGTGCCAGTAGGGTACTAGCGGGAGCATCCGAGCAGTACTTC | CASRVLAGASEQYF
TRBJ1-2 | - | TRBV27 | TRBD1 | TGTGCCAGCGCAACTGGGACAGGGAGGGGCTACACCTTC | CASATGTGRGYTF
TRBJ1-2 | - | TRBV28 | - | TGTGCCGGAGCAGCAAATACCTATGGCTACACCTTC | CAGAANTYGYTF
TRBJ1-5 | - | TRBV18 | - | TGTGCCAGCTCACCGGGGAGTAGCAATCAGCCCCAGCATTTT | CASSPGSSNQPQHF
TRBJ2-2 | - | TRBV6-6 | - | TGTGCCAGCAGGCTATCGAACACCGGGGAGCTGTTTTTT | CASRLSNTGELFF
TRBJ2-3 | - | TRBV19 | TRBD2 | TGTGCCAGTAGTATGTCCCCAGGACTAGCGGGAGGTGTAGATACGCAGTATTTT | CASSMSPGLAGGVDTQYF
TRBJ2-7 | - | TRBV6-2/TRBV6-3 | TRBD2 | TGTGCCAGCAGTAACGGGAGGGGGGTCTACGAGCAGTACTTC | CASSNGRGVYEQYF
TRBJ2-2 | few | TRBV30 | TRBD2 | TGTGCCTGGAGTGTATTAGTCTCGCGGGAGGGCCGAAGGATCGGGGAGCTGTTTTTT | CAWSVLVSREGRRIGELFF
TRBJ2-2 | - | TRBV2 | - | TGTGCCAGCAGTCAGGGGCGCACCGGGGAGCTGTTTTTT | CASSQGRTGELFF
TRBJ1-2 | - | TRBV29-1 | TRBD1 | TGCAGCGTCGCGGGACAGGGAAACTATGGCTACACCTTC | CSVAGQGNYGYTF
TRBJ1-5 | once | TRBV7-2 | - | TGTGCCAGCAGCTCTGTCGCGGATAGCAATCAGCCCCAGCATTTT | CASSSVADSNQPQHF
TRBJ1-1 | - | TRBV9 | - | TGTGCCAGCAGCCCCCACGAGGACACTGAAGCTTTCTTT | CASSPHEDTEAFF
TRBJ1-5 | - | TRBV5-1 | TRBD1 | TGCGCCAGCAGCTTGACAGGGGGGGTTGAACAGCCCCAGCATTTT | CASSLTGGVEQPQHF
TRBJ1-5 | few | TRBV18 | - | TGTGCCAGCGGGAGTTACAATCAGCCCCAGCATTTT | CASGSYNQPQHF
TRBJ2-3 | - | TRBV6-2/TRBV6-3 | - | TGTGCCAGCAGTGGGGGCCGGTCGGGAACGCAGTATTTT | CASSGGRSGTQYF
TRBJ1-4 | - | TRBV28 | - | TGTGCCAGCAGTTTGGGACACTCAACTAATGAAAAACTGTTTTTT | CASSLGHSTNEKLFF
TRBJ2-1 | - | TRBV30 | TRBD2 | TGTGCCTGGAGCCGACTTGGACTAGCGGCAAATGAGCAGTTCTTC | CAWSRLGLAANEQFF
TRBJ1-1 | - | TRBV18 | - | TGTGCCAGCTCCCCAGGAAGGGGCACTGAAGCTTTCTTT | CASSPGRGTEAFF